These 22 T cell receptor beta chains were all obtained from the same sample, sequenced in a study of T cells after yellow fever vaccination. TCRdb reprocessed the 5' RACE reads with MiXCR, giving one entry per CDR3 protein. The table includes under 70,000 distinct CDR3 sequences, approximately 7.7% detected once. Sequences were derived from CD8+ T cells sorted from PBMCs, sampled on the day of the first yellow fever vaccination. Receptor source: a man aged 18 to 30 who received the YFV17D yellow fever vaccine.

In this sample, this clonotype turned up many times. This chain links TRBV12-3 or TRBV12-4 with TRBJ2-1, with D perhaps matching TRBD2 (6 bases). CDR3 length: 16 residues. The V gene lost 4 bases and the J gene lost 10 bases, with 23 bases spanning the gap. CDR3 in amino acids: CASSSPGLITQFEQFF. The CDR3 nucleotides are TGTGCCAGCAGTTCACCGGGACTTATCACCCAATTCGAGCAGTTCTTC.

This clonotype was detected ten times or more. The chain carries TRBV12-3 or TRBV12-4 and TRBJ2-1, with TRBD2 identical over 11 bases. This CDR3 is 15 amino acids long. The V gene end was trimmed by 5 bases and the J gene end by 8 bases; junction bases not matched to a gene: 8. This CDR3 reads CASSPTSGGGYEQFF. The CDR3 DNA sequence: TGTGCCAGCAGTCCTACTAGCGGGGGAGGGTATGAGCAGTTCTTC.

This clonotype has a handful of counts. The gene calls are TRBV7-8 and TRBJ2-7, with D uncertain. CDR1 SGHVS and CDR2 FQNEAQ come from the germline V gene. This CDR3 comprises 14 residues. Trimming took 1 base from V and 2 from J, leaving 9 bases between them. CDR3 protein: CASSLVLLAYEQYF. The CDR3 DNA sequence: TGTGCCAGCAGCTTAGTTCTCCTAGCCTACGAGCAGTACTTC.

This clonotype was observed a few times. The J gene is TRBJ2-1, the V gene TRBV7-9; TRBD2 aligns across 12 bases. With V trimmed by 5 bases and J by 10 bases, 9 bases remained unmatched. The CDR3 loop spans 15 amino acids. The germline CDR1 and CDR2 sequences are SEHNR and FQNEAQ (reference sequence). In DNA, the CDR3 is TGTGCCAGCAGCCCCGGCGCTAGCGGGGGGGAAGAGCAGTTCTTC. Its translation is CASSPGASGGEEQFF. Combining the CDR3 with reference TRBV7-9 and TRBJ2-1 gives the whole variable domain DTGVSQNPRHKITKRGQNVTFRCDPISEHNRLYWYRQTLGQGPEFLTYFQNEAQLEKSRLLSDRFSAERPKGSFSTLEIQRTEQGDSAMYLCASSPGASGGEEQFFGPGTRLTVL.

This clonotype was seen many times. This chain connects TRBV4-1 to TRBJ1-4; D is perhaps TRBD1 (5 bases). Trimming removed 3 bases from V and 7 bases from J, with 18 bases in between. The CDR3 covers 16 residues. Germline lookup yields CDR1 MGHRA and CDR2 YSYEKL. CDR3 DNA sequence: TGCGCCAGCAGCCAGAGGCAGTTGGGGGTGACTGAAAAACTGTTTTTT. Protein sequence: CASSQRQLGVTEKLFF.

The sample holds many counts of this clonotype. The V and J genes are TRBV12-3 or TRBV12-4 and TRBJ2-7; 8 bases are a match to TRBD2. V trimming: 1 base; J trimming: 0 bases; junction bases outside the gene matches: 5. The CDR3 is 16 amino acids. CDR3 sequence: CASSLVIAGSSYEQYF. The CDR3 DNA follows: TGTGCCAGCAGTTTAGTTATAGCGGGGTCCTCCTACGAGCAGTACTTC.

This clonotype was detected ten times or more. V is TRBV9 and J is TRBJ2-3; D could derive from TRBD1 or TRBD2 (6 bases each). CDR1 SGDLS and CDR2 YYNGEE come from the germline V gene. The CDR3 contains 14 residues. Trimming cost V 4 bases and J 5 bases, with 14 bases left between them. CDR3 DNA: TGTGCCAGCAGCTCTATCGGGGGCATAGATACGCAGTATTTT. Its translation: CASSSIGGIDTQYF.

This clonotype occurred a few times. The chain employs TRBV7-9 and TRBJ2-1, with 8 nucleotides matching TRBD2. The V segment lost 1 base and the J segment 2 bases; nucleotides outside the gene matches: 4. CDR1 and CDR2 from the germline V gene are SEHNR and FQNEAQ (reference sequence). CDR3 size: 16 residues. CDR3 nucleotide sequence: TGTGCCAGCAGCTTAGGTAGCGGGGAAACCTACAATGAGCAGTTCTTC. Translating gives CASSLGSGETYNEQFF.

This clonotype was seen repeatedly, ten times or more. The gene calls are TRBV27 and TRBJ1-2; D might be TRBD1 (5 bases). This CDR3 region has 14 residues. Deletions cut 1 base from V and 6 bases from J, with 12 bases between. In germline, CDR1 is MNHEY, CDR2 SMNVEV (reference sequence). The CDR3 coding sequence is TGTGCCAGCAGTTTATTAGGTCAGGGAGATGGCTACACCTTC. Residues: CASSLLGQGDGYTF.

In DNA form, the CDR3 reads TGTGCCAGCAGCTCGTCAGGCTCTTGGTCAGATACGCAGTATTTT. It translates to CASSSSGSWSDTQYF. V gene TRBV5-4 combines with J gene TRBJ2-3; no definite D call. Trimming took off 3 bases at V and 4 bases at J, with 15 bases between the two ends. From germline, CDR1 is SGHNT and CDR2 YYREEE (reference sequence). The CDR3 length is 15 residues.

In DNA form, the CDR3 reads TGTGCCAGTAGTATATCCGGGGAAGCCTACGAGCAGTACTTC. It translates to CASSISGEAYEQYF. V usage is TRBV19 and J usage is TRBJ2-7; D is possibly TRBD2 (5 bases). Germline CDR1 reads LNHDA; CDR2 reads SQIVND (reference sequence). CDR3 length: 14 amino acids. V lost 2 bases and J 2 bases, leaving 10 bases between the germline ends. The full variable domain, its missing parts supplied by reference TRBV19 and TRBJ2-7, is DGGITQSPKYLFRKEGQNVTLSCEQNLNHDAMYWYRQDPGQGLRLIYYSQIVNDFQKGDIAEGYSVSREKKESFPLTVTSAQKNPTAFYLCASSISGEAYEQYFGPGTRLTVT.

The chain has TRBV11-2 and TRBJ2-7; D perhaps matches TRBD1 (5 bases). Germline V gene sequence: CDR1 SGHAT, CDR2 FQNNGV. This CDR3 comprises 14 residues. V dropped 5 bases and J dropped 3 bases, with 14 bases sitting between them. The CDR3 coding sequence is TGTGCCAGCAGCCAGGACATGTTCGGCTACGAGCAGTACTTC. Translation gives CASSQDMFGYEQYF.

The chain links TRBV9 to TRBJ2-1; D perhaps matches TRBD2 (5 bases). V was cut by 2 bases and J by 7 bases, with 10 bases left in between. Germline CDR1 SGDLS, CDR2 YYNGEE. The CDR3 consists of 13 residues. CDR3 residues: CASSVTRTNEQFF. The DNA for the CDR3 is TGTGCCAGCAGCGTCACTAGGACGAATGAGCAGTTCTTC.

The genes are TRBV27 and TRBJ2-2, with D tentatively TRBD2 (7 bases). CDR3 length: 16 amino acids. CDR1 and CDR2 (germline): MNHEY, SMNVEV (reference sequence). Deletions cut 5 bases from V and 3 bases from J, with 16 bases between. CDR3 sequence reads: CASSPSPGGDTGELFF. In DNA, the CDR3 is TGTGCCAGCAGTCCAAGCCCGGGGGGCGACACCGGGGAGCTGTTTTTT.

This chain links TRBV5-1 with TRBJ2-1; possible D gene TRBD1, 7 bases. This CDR3 spans 17 amino acids. Trimming removed 5 bases at V and 0 bases at J, with 18 bases between. The germline CDR1 and CDR2 sequences are SGHRS and YFSETQ. The CDR3 protein is CASREFGQGGSYNEQFF. CDR3 in DNA: TGCGCCAGCAGAGAATTTGGGCAGGGGGGCTCCTACAATGAGCAGTTCTTC.

This clonotype was observed a handful of times. This rearrangement joins TRBV4-1 to TRBJ1-5; a weak D match, TRBD1 (6 bases). The CDR3 sequence is 14 residues long. V dropped 1 base and J dropped 5 bases, with 9 bases sitting between them. Germline-derived CDR1 and CDR2 are MGHRA and YSYEKL. The CDR3 loop is CASSQGTDYQPQHF. CDR3 coding DNA: TGCGCCAGCAGCCAAGGGACAGACTATCAGCCCCAGCATTTT.

This clonotype was seen only a few times. The rearrangement uses TRBV6-5 and TRBJ1-5, with unresolved D. V was trimmed by 4 bases and J by 2 bases, leaving 6 bases between them. CDR1 is MNHEY, CDR2 SVGAGI, per germline. CDR3 size: 13 residues. In DNA form, the CDR3 reads TGTGCCAGCAGTTGGGGAGGCAATCAGCCCCAGCATTTT. Translating it yields CASSWGGNQPQHF.

This clonotype was found a few times. The chain combines TRBV20-1 with TRBJ2-7; D possibly corresponds to TRBD1 (6 bases). The CDR3 totals 12 residues. Germline values: CDR1 DFQATT, CDR2 SNEGSKA (reference sequence). CDR3 in DNA: TGCAGCGGGGAAGTCAAGGGGGACGAGCAGTACTTC. Its translation: CSGEVKGDEQYF.

This clonotype was seen at least ten times. The chain combines TRBV6-7 with TRBJ2-1; the match to TRBD2 covers 12 bases. TRBV6-7 is annotated as an ORF whose role is uncertain. V lost 5 bases and J lost 4; bases outside the gene matches: 9. This CDR3 spans 17 amino acids. This CDR3 is CASSPGPTSGGYNEQFF. CDR3 sequence (DNA): TGTGCCAGCAGTCCGGGGCCGACTAGCGGGGGTTACAATGAGCAGTTCTTC.

V gene TRBV7-9 combines with J gene TRBJ2-3, with 8 bases lining up with TRBD2. This CDR3 spans 17 amino acids. Germline values: CDR1 SEHNR, CDR2 FQNEAQ (reference sequence). J gave up 5 bases and V 2 bases, and 12 bases lay outside the gene matches. This CDR3 is CASSLPNPGGPGDTQYF. In nucleotides, the CDR3 is TGTGCCAGCAGCTTACCCAACCCGGGGGGGCCGGGAGATACGCAGTATTTT.

The chain recombines TRBV4-1 with TRBJ2-1; the D gene could be TRBD1 or TRBD2 (6 bases each). The CDR3 has 18 amino acids. V lost 5 bases, J lost 3 bases, and 23 bases lay in between. Germline V CDR1 and CDR2: MGHRA, YSYEKL. The CDR3 is CASSTQLRGEIYYNEQFF. In DNA, the CDR3 is TGCGCCAGCAGCACCCAATTAAGGGGGGAGATTTACTACAATGAGCAGTTCTTC.

There are a few counts of this clonotype. The chain employs TRBV9 and TRBJ1-1; maybe TRBD1 (6 bases). The CDR3 has 12 amino acids. V was pared by 3 bases and J by 7 bases, with 10 bases between. Germline CDR1 SGDLS, CDR2 YYNGEE. The CDR3, as DNA: TGTGCCAGCAGCGCAGGGGCCGGTGAAGCTTTCTTT. Translating it yields CASSAGAGEAFF.